Following are 9 T cell receptor beta chains from one sample sequenced in a study of T cell responses to AZD1222 COVID-19 vaccine (dated by TCRdb to the early 2020s). According to the study, the label for this sample's time point signals: baseline before first vaccination. Libraries were prepared through the immunoSEQ multiplex PCR assay. TCRdb re-hosts the immuneACCESS table, in-frame sequences only. Its copies lack some clones; in the studies checked, an unresolved V gene accounts for under half of them, and the cause for the rest is not known. The table for this sample lists 150,000 to 200,000 clones; around 90% of them were counted only once. The biggest ten clones account for 0.99% of the sample. The sequenced sample was peripheral blood, obtained on day 0 of AZD1222 vaccination. The receptor set was obtained from an adult in good health.

This chain links TRBV2 with TRBJ1-6; 7 nucleotides agree with TRBD1. CDR3 length: 13 amino acids. J gave up 10 bases and V 4 bases, and 4 bases lay outside the gene matches. Germline V gene sequence: CDR1 SNHLY, CDR2 FYNNEI. The CDR3 DNA follows: TGTGCCAGCAGTGTGACAGGGTACTCACCCCTCCACTTT. Amino acids: CASSVTGYSPLHF.

The V and J genes are TRBV5-1 and TRBJ2-7, with 10 positions matching TRBD1. CDR3 length: 17 residues. The germline V gene encodes CDR1 SGHRS and CDR2 YFSETQ. Losses at the gene ends were 1 base for V and 4 bases for J; bases not matched to a gene: 11. CDR3 DNA: TGCGCCAGCAGCTTGCCCCCGGACAGGGGGTTTCAGTACGAGCAGTACTTC. Its protein product is CASSLPPDRGFQYEQYF. The full variable domain, its missing parts supplied by reference TRBV5-1 and TRBJ2-7, is KAGVTQTPRYLIKTRGQQVTLSCSPISGHRSVSWYQQTPGQGLQFLFEYFSETQRNKGNFPGRFSGRQFSNSRSEMNVSTLELGDSALYLCASSLPPDRGFQYEQYFGPGTRLTVT.

This clone has only a few counts. The chain uses TRBV5-1 and TRBJ2-7; 8 nucleotides align to TRBD2. The germline V gene encodes CDR1 SGHRS and CDR2 YFSETQ. The CDR3 is made up of 15 amino acids. J gave up 3 bases and V 2 bases, and 7 bases lay outside the gene matches. CDR3 in amino acids: CASSFNSGANYEQYF. In DNA form, the CDR3 reads TGCGCCAGCAGCTTTAATAGCGGGGCGAACTACGAGCAGTACTTC.

The gene calls are TRBV7-9 and TRBJ1-6; the match to TRBD1 covers 7 bases. CDR1 and CDR2 (germline): SEHNR, FQNEAQ (reference sequence). The CDR3 length is 14 residues. Losses at the gene ends were 7 bases for V and 9 bases for J; bases not matched to a gene: 9. The CDR3 DNA reads TGTGCCAGCAACAGGGACAGTCCAACTTCACCCCTCCACTTT. Amino acids: CASNRDSPTSPLHF.

The chain uses TRBV13 and TRBJ1-3; possibly TRBD1 for D (5 bases). CDR1 and CDR2 from the germline V gene are PRHDT and FYEKMQ (reference sequence). V lost 5 bases and J lost 0, with 11 bases in between. The CDR3 loop spans 15 amino acids. The DNA of the CDR3 is TGTGCCAGCAGCCAGGGACGGAGCTCTGGAAACACCATATATTTT. It codes for CASSQGRSSGNTIYF.

This sequence joins TRBV15 and TRBJ1-5, with TRBD1 as a possible D gene (6 bases). CDR3 length equals 15 residues. Trimming shortened V by 0 bases and J by 11 bases, and 17 bases separated the two germline ends. CDR1 LNHNV and CDR2 YYDKDF come from the germline V gene (reference sequence). The CDR3 region is CATSRDPGWAGAQHF. CDR3 DNA: TGTGCCACCAGCAGAGATCCCGGGTGGGCAGGGGCCCAGCATTTT.

CDR3 bases: TGTGCCAGCAGTGAATCGGGCGGAGGTCAGCCCCAGCATTTT. Translated: CASSESGGGQPQHF. The V gene is TRBV6-1, the J gene TRBJ1-5; D remains unclear. The germline V gene encodes CDR1 MNHNS and CDR2 SASEGT. V was clipped by 2 bases and J by 6 bases, with 11 bases between them. This CDR3 contains 14 residues.

This clone was recorded only once. The V and J genes are TRBV7-9 and TRBJ2-3; D gene unclear. Germline values: CDR1 SEHNR, CDR2 FQNEAQ (reference sequence). The CDR3 contains 12 residues. Trimming removed 1 base from V and 11 bases from J, with 10 bases in between. The CDR3 sequence is CASSLGSRGQYF. The CDR3 bases are TGTGCCAGCAGCTTAGGGAGCCGTGGGCAGTATTTT.

This sequence joins TRBV24-1 and TRBJ1-4, with D possibly being TRBD1 (6 bases). The CDR3 consists of 16 residues. Germline lookup yields CDR1 KGHDR and CDR2 SFDVKD. Trimming took 4 bases from V and 4 from J, leaving 15 bases between them. Written as DNA, the CDR3 is TGTGCCACCAGTGAGGGAAAAGGACAGCATAATGAAAAACTGTTTTTT. Its protein product is CATSEGKGQHNEKLFF.